The 7 T cell receptor beta chains below come from one sample, sequenced in a study of somatic mutations in cytotoxic T cells in rheumatoid arthritis. Method: immunoSEQ multiplex PCR; TCRdb's copy keeps in-frame clones and lacks some. Here the sample spans 15,000 to 20,000 clones, 75% to 90% being singletons. The sequenced material came from CD8+ T cells sorted from blood. Receptor source: an adult with rheumatoid arthritis.

The chain combines TRBV6-1 with TRBJ1-1, with D possibly being TRBD1 (5 bases). From germline, CDR1 is MNHNS and CDR2 SASEGT. V lost 8 bases to trimming and J lost 1 base, with 17 bases between them. This CDR3 spans 15 amino acids. The CDR3 bases are TGTGCCAGCTTCTTACCGAGGACAAAGAACACTGAAGCTTTCTTT. Translation gives CASFLPRTKNTEAFF.

This clone was seen a few times. The CDR3 here is CASSSSSTDTQYF. The CDR3 DNA reads as TGTGCCAGCAGTTCCTCTAGCACAGATACGCAGTATTTT. The genes are TRBV6-4 and TRBJ2-3; D is undetermined. This CDR3 contains 13 residues. Germline V lookup: CDR1 MRHNA, CDR2 SNTAGT. V was pared by 5 bases and J by 0 bases, with 6 bases between.

J is TRBJ1-5 and V is TRBV2; weak D call: TRBD1 (6 bases). The CDR3 spans 14 residues. The germline V and J ends were trimmed by 7 bases and 7 bases, with 17 bases remaining between them. Germline CDR1 and CDR2: SNHLY and FYNNEI. Here the CDR3 reads CASTVSGEHQPQHF. The CDR3 coding sequence is TGTGCCAGCACAGTCTCAGGGGAGCACCAGCCCCAGCATTTT.

The chain combines TRBV4-3 with TRBJ2-1, with D perhaps matching TRBD2 (6 bases). Per germline, CDR1 LGHNA and CDR2 YSLEER. CDR3 length: 13 residues. Trimming left V 4 bases short and J 6 bases short, with 10 bases between. DNA for the CDR3: TGCGCCAGCAGCCTGGGACTTGCCAATGAGCAGTTCTTC. It is translated as CASSLGLANEQFF.

The chain has TRBV29-1 and TRBJ2-1; 10 nucleotides align to TRBD2. Germline-derived CDR1 and CDR2 are SQVTM and ANQGSEA. The CDR3 has 15 residues. V shed 7 bases, J shed 1 base, and the junction held 7 bases outside the gene matches. The CDR3 DNA follows: TGCAGCGAGCGGGGGGGGGCTAGGTCCTACAATGAGCAGTTCTTC. Its protein product is CSERGGARSYNEQFF.

This chain links TRBV2 with TRBJ2-2; D not certain. V was clipped by 2 bases and J by 8 bases, with 9 bases between them. The germline gives CDR1 SNHLY, CDR2 FYNNEI. CDR3 length: 13 amino acids. As DNA, the CDR3 is TGTGCCAGCAGTGAATCACCTATGGGGGAGCTGTTTTTT. Amino acid sequence: CASSESPMGELFF.

The chain couples TRBV4-3 to TRBJ2-3; the D gene could be TRBD1 or TRBD2 (6 bases each). V was clipped by 0 bases and J by 3 bases, with 10 bases between them. From germline, CDR1 is LGHNA and CDR2 YSLEER. The CDR3 spans 15 residues. The CDR3 reads CASSQDSGATDTQYF. DNA for the CDR3: TGCGCCAGCAGCCAAGATTCGGGGGCTACAGATACGCAGTATTTT.